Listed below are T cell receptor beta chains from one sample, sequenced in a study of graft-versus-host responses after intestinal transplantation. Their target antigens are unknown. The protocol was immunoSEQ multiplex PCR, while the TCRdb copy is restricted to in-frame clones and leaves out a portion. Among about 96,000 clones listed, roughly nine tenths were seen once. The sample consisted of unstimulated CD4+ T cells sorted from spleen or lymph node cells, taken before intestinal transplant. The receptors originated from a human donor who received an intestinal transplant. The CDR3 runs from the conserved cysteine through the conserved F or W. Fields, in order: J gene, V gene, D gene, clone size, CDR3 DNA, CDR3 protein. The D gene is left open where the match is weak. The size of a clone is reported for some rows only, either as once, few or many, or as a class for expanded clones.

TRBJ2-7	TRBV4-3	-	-	TGCGCCAGCAGCCAAGATTCAACAGGGCTAAAGTCCTACGAGCAGTACTTC	CASSQDSTGLKSYEQYF
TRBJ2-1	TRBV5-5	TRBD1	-	TGTGCCAGCAGCTTGGCAGGGGGAAGGTACAATGAGCAGTTCTTC	CASSLAGGRYNEQFF
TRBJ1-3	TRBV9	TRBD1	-	TGTGCCAGCAGCACGCAGGGGGGCTATTTGAACACCATATATTTT	CASSTQGGYLNTIYF
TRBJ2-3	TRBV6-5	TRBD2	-	TGTGCCAGCAGTTACCTAGCGGGATATGGGGATACGCAGTATTTT	CASSYLAGYGDTQYF
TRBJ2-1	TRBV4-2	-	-	TGTGCCAGCAGCCAAAATAGGAACAGCTGGGATGAGCAGTTCTTC	CASSQNRNSWDEQFF
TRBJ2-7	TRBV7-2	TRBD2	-	TGTGCCAGCAGCTTAGGCGGTAGCGGGTCCTACGAGCAGTACTTC	CASSLGGSGSYEQYF
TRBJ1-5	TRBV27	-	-	TGTGCCAGCAGTTTCGGACAAAATAGCAACCAGCCCCAGCATTTT	CASSFGQNSNQPQHF
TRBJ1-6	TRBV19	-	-	TGTGCCAGTAGTATCCTCCCAGGGGAAACCCTCCACTTT	CASSILPGETLHF
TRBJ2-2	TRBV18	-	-	TGTGCCAGCTCACCGGACAGGAGGGCCGGGGAGCTGTTTTTT	CASSPDRRAGELFF
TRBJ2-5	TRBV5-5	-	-	TGTGCCAGCAGCTTGCCGGGGCAAGAGACCCAGTACTTC	CASSLPGQETQYF
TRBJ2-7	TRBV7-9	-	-	TGTGCCAGCGGATCACTAAGAGTCGGCGAGCAGTACTTC	CASGSLRVGEQYF
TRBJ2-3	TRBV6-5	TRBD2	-	TGTGCCAGCAGTGCCCGACTAGCGGGTGTGGATACGCAGTATTTT	CASSARLAGVDTQYF
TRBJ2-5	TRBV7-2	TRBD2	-	TGTGCCAGCAGCTCGCGGGGGGGCCGGGAGACCCAGTACTTC	CASSSRGGRETQYF
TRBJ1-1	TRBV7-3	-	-	TGTGCCAGCAGCCCCTCAGGGTTCACTGAAGCTTTCTTT	CASSPSGFTEAFF
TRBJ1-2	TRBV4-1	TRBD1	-	TGCGCCAGCAGCCAACAAACACCGGGACAGGGTTCTGGCTACACCTTC	CASSQQTPGQGSGYTF
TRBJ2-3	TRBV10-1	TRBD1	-	TGCGCCAGCAGTGTTCCCGGGACAGGGAATAGGAGCACAGATACGCAGTATTTT	CASSVPGTGNRSTDTQYF
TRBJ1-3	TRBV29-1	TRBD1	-	TGCAGCGTTGTGGACAGGGGGCTCGGAAACACCATATATTTT	CSVVDRGLGNTIYF
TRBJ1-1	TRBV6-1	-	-	TGTGCCAGCAAGCCGAACGTGAACACTGAAGCTTTCTTT	CASKPNVNTEAFF
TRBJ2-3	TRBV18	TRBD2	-	TGTGCCAGCTCTACGAGTCCTCCGGGGGGGAGCGATACGCAGTATTTT	CASSTSPPGGSDTQYF
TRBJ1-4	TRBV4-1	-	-	TGCGCCAGCAGCCAAGGGGGCGGCCTTGCAACTAATGAAAAACTGTTTTTT	CASSQGGGLATNEKLFF
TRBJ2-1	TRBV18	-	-	TGTGCCAGCTCACTGATGATCAGCGGAGGGGTCAATGAGCAGTTCTTC	CASSLMISGGVNEQFF
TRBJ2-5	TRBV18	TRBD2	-	TGTGCCAGCTCACTAGCGGGGGGGTACCAAGAGACCCAGTACTTC	CASSLAGGYQETQYF
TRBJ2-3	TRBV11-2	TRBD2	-	TGTGCCAGCAGCTCCCTAGCGGGAAGCACAGATACGCAGTATTTT	CASSSLAGSTDTQYF
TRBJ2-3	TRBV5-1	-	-	TGCGCCAGCTCTCCCGTCGGCACAGATACGCAGTATTTT	CASSPVGTDTQYF
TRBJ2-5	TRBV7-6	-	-	TGTGCCAGCAGCTTGGACTGGCAAGAGACCCAGTACTTC	CASSLDWQETQYF
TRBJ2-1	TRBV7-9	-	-	TGTGCCAGCAGCTTGGACAGAAATGAGCAGTTCTTC	CASSLDRNEQFF
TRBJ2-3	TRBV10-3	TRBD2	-	TGTGCCATCAGTGAGACTAGCGGGAGCACAGATACGCAGTATTTT	CAISETSGSTDTQYF
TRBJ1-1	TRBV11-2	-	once	TGTGCCAGCAGCTTAGATCTAAACACTGAAGCTTTCTTT	CASSLDLNTEAFF
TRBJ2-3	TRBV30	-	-	TGTGCCTGGAGTAGTCCGGGGAGCGGAAGCACAGATACGCAGTATTTT	CAWSSPGSGSTDTQYF
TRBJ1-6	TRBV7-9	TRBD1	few	TGTGCCAGCAGCCCGGGACAGAATTCACCCCTCCACTTT	CASSPGQNSPLHF
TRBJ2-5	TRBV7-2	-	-	TGTGCCAGCAGCTTAGCGGGGGGAGATGAGACCCAGTACTTC	CASSLAGGDETQYF
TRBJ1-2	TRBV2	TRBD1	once	TGTGCCAGCAGTGGGCCAAACTGGACAGGGCGAGGTGGTGGCTACACCTTC	CASSGPNWTGRGGGYTF
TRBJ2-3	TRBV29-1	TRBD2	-	TGCAGCGGGCGGACTAGCGGGATGTTTCGGGATACGCAGTATTTT	CSGRTSGMFRDTQYF
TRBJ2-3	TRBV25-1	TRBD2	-	TGTGCCAGCAGTGAAGGACTAGCGGGAGGGAGTACGCAGTATTTT	CASSEGLAGGSTQYF
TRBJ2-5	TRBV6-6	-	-	TGTGCCAGCAGTTATATTTCCCCGGGGGCCCAGTACTTC	CASSYISPGAQYF
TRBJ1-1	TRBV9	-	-	TGTGCCAGCAGCGTAGGGCCCCAGGGCACTGAAGCTTTCTTT	CASSVGPQGTEAFF
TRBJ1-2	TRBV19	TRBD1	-	TGTGCCAGTAGCCCCGGGACAGGGTTTAGTGTCTACACCTTC	CASSPGTGFSVYTF
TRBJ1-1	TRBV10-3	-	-	TGTGCCATCAGTGTCGGGGGGGAGGCTGAAGCTTTCTTT	CAISVGGEAEAFF
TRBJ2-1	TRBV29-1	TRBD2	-	TGCAGCGTAAAACGAGGACTAGCGGGGGGACTCGATGAGCAGTTCTTC	CSVKRGLAGGLDEQFF
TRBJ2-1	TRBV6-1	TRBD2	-	TGTGCCAGCAGCGGTAGCGGGGTCTCCTACAATGAGCAGTTCTTC	CASSGSGVSYNEQFF
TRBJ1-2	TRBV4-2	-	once	TGTGCCAGCAGCCAGGCCACGGGGTCCTATGGCTACACCTTC	CASSQATGSYGYTF
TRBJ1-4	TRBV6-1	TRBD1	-	TGTGCCAGCAGTGAAGGGACAGGGCGGGATGAAAAACTGTTTTTT	CASSEGTGRDEKLFF
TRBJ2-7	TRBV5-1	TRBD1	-	TGCGCCAGCAGCTTCGAGGGGGCTGGATACGAGCAGTACTTC	CASSFEGAGYEQYF
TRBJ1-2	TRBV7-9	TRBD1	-	TGTGCCAGCAGCTTGGGCGTTGGACAGGGAGACCATGGCTACACCTTC	CASSLGVGQGDHGYTF
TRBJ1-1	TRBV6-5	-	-	TGTGCCAGCAGTCAGGGACTCCCGAACACTGAAGCTTTCTTT	CASSQGLPNTEAFF
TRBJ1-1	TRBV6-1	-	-	TGTGCCAGCAGGCGGGACGGAAGGTCTGAAGCTTTCTTT	CASRRDGRSEAFF
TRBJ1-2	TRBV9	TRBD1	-	TGTGCCAGCAGCCTCCGGACAGGGAATGGCTACACCTTC	CASSLRTGNGYTF
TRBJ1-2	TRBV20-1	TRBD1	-	TGCAGTGCTGGGACAGACTATGGCTACACCTTC	CSAGTDYGYTF
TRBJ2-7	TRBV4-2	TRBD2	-	TGTGCCAGCAGAAAGGCAGGGACTAGCGCTGACTCCTACGAGCAGTACTTC	CASRKAGTSADSYEQYF
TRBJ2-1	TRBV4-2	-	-	TGTGCCAGCAGCCAAGACGGCCTTCCTAGCAATGAGCAGTTCTTC	CASSQDGLPSNEQFF
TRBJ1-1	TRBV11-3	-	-	TGTGCCAGCAGCTTAGAAGAGGGTACTTGGTTCACTGAAGCTTTCTTT	CASSLEEGTWFTEAFF
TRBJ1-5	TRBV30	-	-	TGTGCCTGGAGTGCTACAGACAGAGGCAATCAGCCCCAGCATTTT	CAWSATDRGNQPQHF
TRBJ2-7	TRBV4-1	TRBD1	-	TGCGCCAGCAGCCACGGGACAGGGGGAATCTACGAGCAGTACTTC	CASSHGTGGIYEQYF
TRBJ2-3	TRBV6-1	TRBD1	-	TGTGCCAGCAGTAAAGGTCGGGGGACAGGCCCGCGCACAGATACGCAGTATTTT	CASSKGRGTGPRTDTQYF
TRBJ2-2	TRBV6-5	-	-	TGTGCCAGCACCCAGGAACGTTCCCCCGGGGAGCTGTTTTTT	CASTQERSPGELFF
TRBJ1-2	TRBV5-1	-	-	TGCGCCAGCAGCTTGGATGGGCAGCTCTCTAACTATGGCTACACCTTC	CASSLDGQLSNYGYTF
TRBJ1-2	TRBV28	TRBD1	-	TGTGCCAGCAGCTCACAGGGGGCGAGCTATGGCTACACCTTC	CASSSQGASYGYTF
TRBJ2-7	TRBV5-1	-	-	TGCGCCAGCAGCACGGCCCGGGGGGCGGGTTACGAGCAGTACTTC	CASSTARGAGYEQYF
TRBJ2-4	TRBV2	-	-	TGTGCCAGCAGACTACCGGGAGAAGCCAAAAACATTCAGTACTTC	CASRLPGEAKNIQYF
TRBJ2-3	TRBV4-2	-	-	TGTGCCAGCAGCCAAGACGGTGCCTCCCACACAGATACGCAGTATTTT	CASSQDGASHTDTQYF